This TCR beta chain was captured by sequencing in a study of blood T cell repertoires in COVID-19. Across the study: COVID-19 samples, acute and convalescent, were from the United States, Italy and Spain. The analysed material was cDNA or gDNA that came from T cells, B-cell-depleted T cells, or PBMCs.

The CDR3 is 12 residues long. Germline CDR1 reads MDHEN; CDR2 reads SYDVKM. V dropped 6 bases and J dropped 4; count of bases not matched to a gene: 0. The assay was immunoSEQ multiplex PCR, and TCRdb's table has in-frame clones only and misses some. The data show 65,000 to 95,000 clones, 70% to 85% seen once. The sample taken for sequencing was peripheral blood. This chain joins TRBV28 and TRBJ2-5; 9 bases are shared with TRBD2. The TCR originated in a woman aged 50 to 60 with acute or convalescent COVID-19. CDR3 residues: CASRLAGETQYF. Written as DNA, the CDR3 is TGTGCCAGCAGACTAGCGGGAGAGACCCAGTACTTC.